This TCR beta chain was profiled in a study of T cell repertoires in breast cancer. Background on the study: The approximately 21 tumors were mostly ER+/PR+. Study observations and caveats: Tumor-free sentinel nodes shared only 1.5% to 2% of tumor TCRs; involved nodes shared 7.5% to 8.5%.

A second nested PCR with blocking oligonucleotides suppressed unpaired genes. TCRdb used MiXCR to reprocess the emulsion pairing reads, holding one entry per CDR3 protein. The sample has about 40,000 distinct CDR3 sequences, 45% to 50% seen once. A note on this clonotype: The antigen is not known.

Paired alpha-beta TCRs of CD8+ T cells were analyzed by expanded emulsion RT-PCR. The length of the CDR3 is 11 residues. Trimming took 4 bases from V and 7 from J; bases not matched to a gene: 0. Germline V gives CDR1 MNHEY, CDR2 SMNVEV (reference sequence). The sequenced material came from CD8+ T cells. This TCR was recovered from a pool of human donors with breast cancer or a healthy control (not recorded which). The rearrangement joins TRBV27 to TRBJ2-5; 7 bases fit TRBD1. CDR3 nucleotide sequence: TGTGCCAGCAGTTCAGGGGGGACCCAGTACTTC. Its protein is CASSSGGTQYF.